This T cell receptor beta chain was identified during a study of CD8 T cells in ankylosing spondylitis. In making TCR beta libraries, quantitative 5'-RACE with molecular barcodes was used. TCRdb reprocessed the 5' RACE reads with MiXCR, giving one entry per CDR3 protein. Among about 250,000 distinct CDR3 sequences listed, over 15% were seen once. This clonotype was observed a handful of times. Its antigen is not identified. The CDR3 runs 15 residues. The germline V gene has CDR1 LGHNA and CDR2 YSLEER. Trimming cost V 0 bases and J 4 bases, with 12 bases left between them. Broader study findings: Some motif variants had been reported before (in reactive arthritis synovial fluid and blood). As reported, disease-linked clones showed significant enrichment in matched ankylosing spondylitis synovial fluid.

The V call is TRBV4-3, the J call TRBJ1-2; D ambiguous. Sample: blood, either unsorted or a sorted T cell fraction (not recorded which). This clonotype originated in a male donor with ankylosing spondylitis or in good health (not recorded which). The CDR3 is CASSQDSHGPYGYTF. The CDR3 DNA sequence: TGCGCCAGCAGCCAAGATTCTCACGGGCCCTATGGCTACACCTTC.